The 31 T cell receptor beta chains given below trace back to one sample, sequenced in a study of blood T cell repertoires in COVID-19. Here immunoSEQ multiplex PCR was the method, and the copy in TCRdb shows in-frame clones only, minus some. The sample has 70,000 or so clones; 80% to 90% are singletons. The sample was peripheral blood. The receptors originated from a man between 65 and 85 years old with active or convalescent COVID-19.

The CDR3 protein is CASSGQSPRELFF. CDR3 nucleotide sequence: TGTGCCAGCAGTGGACAGAGCCCCCGGGAGCTGTTTTTT. The gene calls are TRBV25-1 and TRBJ2-2, with D possibly matching TRBD1 (5 bases). Germline-derived CDR1 and CDR2 are MGHDK and SYGVNS. V was clipped by 4 bases and J by 9 bases, with 12 bases between them. The CDR3 totals 13 residues.

This sequence joins TRBV11-2 and TRBJ2-1; a weak D match, TRBD1 (5 bases). CDR3 length: 15 amino acids. Germline CDR1 SGHAT, CDR2 FQNNGV. Trimming took off 5 bases at V and 8 bases at J, with 19 bases between the two ends. In nucleotides, the CDR3 is TGTGCCAGCAGCCCCTCTGGGCAGGGCTTGGATGAGCAGTTCTTC. It is translated as CASSPSGQGLDEQFF.

The rearrangement links TRBV4-3 to TRBJ2-7; D may be TRBD1 (6 bases). CDR1 is LGHNA, CDR2 YSLEER, per germline. Trimming left V 0 bases short and J 4 bases short, with 10 bases between. The CDR3 is made up of 14 amino acids. The CDR3 is CASSQEWGLYEQYF. The CDR3 nucleotides read TGCGCCAGCAGCCAAGAATGGGGGCTGTACGAGCAGTACTTC.

V gene TRBV28 combines with J gene TRBJ1-1; D might be TRBD1 (5 bases). CDR3 length: 14 residues. CDR1 is MDHEN, CDR2 SYDVKM, per germline. V was cut by 3 bases and J by 4 bases, with 12 bases left in between. CDR3 in amino acids: CASSFGQGGTEAFF. CDR3 coding DNA: TGTGCCAGCAGTTTCGGGCAGGGAGGCACTGAAGCTTTCTTT. Variable domain in full (rest from reference TRBV28 and TRBJ1-1): DVKVTQSSRYLVKRTGEKVFLECVQDMDHENMFWYRQDPGLGLRLIYFSYDVKMKEKGDIPEGYSVSREKKERFSLILESASTNQTSMYLCASSFGQGGTEAFFGQGTRLTVV.

J is TRBJ2-3 and V is TRBV6-5; the D gene is possibly TRBD1 (5 bases). V lost 8 bases, J lost 5 bases, and 14 bases lay in between. Germline V lookup: CDR1 MNHEY, CDR2 SVGAGI. This CDR3 has 13 residues. CDR3 bases: TGTGCCAGCTGGCTCAGGGCGGTAGATACGCAGTATTTT. It encodes CASWLRAVDTQYF.

The V and J genes are TRBV18 and TRBJ1-2, with 7 nucleotides matching TRBD1. The trim removed 3 bases at V and 4 bases at J, leaving 5 bases unmatched. Looked up from germline, CDR1 is KGHSH and CDR2 is LQKENI. The CDR3 contains 14 residues. The CDR3 loop reads CASSPGTELYGYTF. CDR3 DNA: TGTGCCAGCTCACCGGGGACAGAACTCTATGGCTACACCTTC.

This sequence joins TRBV7-2 and TRBJ2-7; 9 bases are a match to TRBD1. Germline V gene data show CDR1 as SGHTA and CDR2 as FQGNSA. V was clipped by 1 base and J by 6 bases; unmatched bases: 7. CDR3 length: 15 amino acids. The CDR3 spells CASSLGGRTGVEQYF. The CDR3 DNA reads as TGTGCCAGCAGCTTAGGGGGGCGGACAGGGGTCGAGCAGTACTTC.

The chain uses TRBV27 and TRBJ2-7, with 7 positions matching TRBD2. CDR3 size: 15 residues. Germline lookup yields CDR1 MNHEY and CDR2 SMNVEV (reference sequence). The V segment lost 5 bases and the J segment 2 bases; nucleotides outside the gene matches: 9. The CDR3 region has the DNA TGTGCCAGCAGTCCCGGACCTGGGACTACCTACGAGCAGTACTTC. Protein: CASSPGPGTTYEQYF.

The chain's CDR3 is CASTLLRGNEQYF. The CDR3, as DNA: TGTGCCAGCACCCTCCTCCGGGGAAACGAGCAGTACTTC. The rearrangement joins TRBV2 to TRBJ2-7; perhaps TRBD2 as D (5 bases). V gave up 7 bases and J gave up 5 bases, with 15 bases separating them. The CDR3 spans 13 residues. Germline lookup yields CDR1 SNHLY and CDR2 FYNNEI.

J is TRBJ2-1 and V is TRBV18; 8 bases fit TRBD2. Germline CDR1 KGHSH, CDR2 LQKENI. CDR3 size: 15 residues. V was clipped by 3 bases and J by 3 bases; unmatched bases: 4. CDR3 amino acids: CASSPGGGFYNEQFF. As DNA, the CDR3 is TGTGCCAGCTCACCCGGGGGGGGGTTCTACAATGAGCAGTTCTTC.

The chain uses TRBV24-1 and TRBJ1-5; D is undetermined. The germline V gene encodes CDR1 KGHDR and CDR2 SFDVKD. Trimming pared 9 bases from V and 0 bases from J, leaving 8 bases between. This CDR3 comprises 13 residues. CDR3 sequence: CATSLDSNQPQHF. CDR3 nucleotide sequence: TGTGCCACCTCGCTAGATAGCAATCAGCCCCAGCATTTT.

The chain joins TRBV2 to TRBJ1-1; D is unresolved. Germline CDR1 and CDR2: SNHLY and FYNNEI. The CDR3 runs 14 residues. The germline V and J ends were trimmed by 6 bases and 3 bases, with 14 bases remaining between them. The CDR3 region is CASRPEVRDTEAFF. The CDR3 bases are TGTGCCAGCAGACCCGAGGTCCGAGACACTGAAGCTTTCTTT.

This rearrangement joins TRBV7-2 to TRBJ2-5; TRBD2 matches at 13 bases. Germline values: CDR1 SGHTA, CDR2 FQGNSA. The CDR3 totals 14 residues. The V and J ends lost 1 base and 14 bases, in that order; junction bases with no gene match: 7. Here the CDR3 reads CASSLGRTSGSTYF. The CDR3 nucleotides are TGTGCCAGCAGCTTAGGTCGGACTAGCGGGAGTACATACTTC. The complete variable domain, with remaining parts taken from reference TRBV7-2 and TRBJ2-5, reads GAGVSQSPSNKVTEKGKDVELRCDPISGHTALYWYRQSLGQGLEFLIYFQGNSAPDKSGLPSDRFSAERTGGSVSTLTIQRTQQEDSAVYLCASSLGRTSGSTYFGPGTRLLVL.

This clone was observed once. The chain combines TRBV7-8 with TRBJ2-1; tentative D call: TRBD2 (5 bases). In germline, CDR1 is SGHVS, CDR2 FQNEAQ. Trimming left V 1 base short and J 7 bases short, with 11 bases between. CDR3 length equals 14 residues. CDR3 in amino acids: CASSLGLTANEQFF. The CDR3 DNA follows: TGTGCCAGCAGCTTAGGACTAACTGCGAATGAGCAGTTCTTC.

The chain's CDR3 is CASRRQGVADTQYF. CDR3 DNA: TGTGCCAGCAGGCGGCAGGGGGTCGCAGATACGCAGTATTTT. The chain employs TRBV2 and TRBJ2-3; 7 bases agree with TRBD1. CDR1 SNHLY and CDR2 FYNNEI come from the germline V gene. The CDR3 totals 14 residues. The V segment lost 6 bases and the J segment 4 bases; nucleotides outside the gene matches: 7.

V gene TRBV24-1 combines with J gene TRBJ2-1; 8 bases match TRBD2. V was clipped by 5 bases and J by 1 base; unmatched bases: 6. CDR1 KGHDR and CDR2 SFDVKD come from the germline V gene. The CDR3 spans 16 residues. The DNA of the CDR3 is TGTGCCACCAGTGCAACTAGCGGCAAGTCCTACAATGAGCAGTTCTTC. Translation: CATSATSGKSYNEQFF.

The chain carries TRBV5-5 and TRBJ2-7; D perhaps matches TRBD1 (6 bases). Germline lookup yields CDR1 SGHKS and CDR2 YYEKEE (reference sequence). V dropped 1 base and J dropped 7 bases, with 12 bases sitting between them. The CDR3 extends over 13 amino acids. The CDR3 is CASSLQGSGEQYF. The CDR3 DNA is TGTGCCAGCAGCTTGCAGGGGTCCGGGGAGCAGTACTTC. Looking up the rest from reference TRBV5-5 and TRBJ2-7 gives the full variable domain: DAGVTQSPTHLIKTRGQQVTLRCSPISGHKSVSWYQQVLGQGPQFIFQYYEKEERGRGNFPDRFSARQFPNYSSELNVNALLLGDSALYLCASSLQGSGEQYFGPGTRLTVT.

The chain uses TRBV7-2 and TRBJ2-3, with D possibly TRBD2 on 6 matching bases. The germline V and J ends were trimmed by 5 bases and 6 bases, with 15 bases remaining between them. CDR1 is SGHTA and CDR2 is FQGNSA in the germline V gene. CDR3 length: 14 residues. The CDR3 reads CASSPPGRADTQYF. In DNA form, the CDR3 reads TGTGCCAGCAGCCCTCCCGGGAGAGCGGATACGCAGTATTTT.

The CDR3 protein is CASSSVPAPNEKLFF. In nucleotides, the CDR3 is TGTGCCAGCAGCTCGGTGCCCGCCCCAAATGAAAAACTGTTTTTT. The chain carries TRBV5-4 and TRBJ1-4; D is unresolved. From germline, CDR1 is SGHNT and CDR2 YYREEE (reference sequence). Between the trimmed V and J ends, which lost 3 bases and 5 bases, there was a span of 14 bases. CDR3 length: 15 amino acids.

This clone was observed a few times. The chain combines TRBV6-2 or TRBV6-3 with TRBJ1-6; D gene uncertain. CDR1 and CDR2 (germline): MNHEY, SVGEGT. The CDR3 loop spans 13 amino acids. V shed 6 bases and J shed 8 bases, with 11 bases lying between them. The CDR3 region is CASSLTLDSPLHF. The CDR3 DNA reads TGTGCCAGCAGCTTAACATTGGATTCACCCCTCCACTTT.

The chain employs TRBV30 and TRBJ1-6; weak D call: TRBD1 (6 bases). With 2 bases removed from V and 10 bases from J, the gap between germline ends came to 12 bases. This CDR3 is built from 13 residues. Germline values: CDR1 GTSNPN, CDR2 SVGIG (reference sequence). Written as DNA, the CDR3 is TGTGCCTGGAGTCTACAGGGCGACTCACCCCTCCACTTT. Encoded protein: CAWSLQGDSPLHF.

The rearrangement links TRBV6-5 to TRBJ2-1; 9 bases are shared with TRBD1. Trimming removed 10 bases from V and 4 bases from J; junction bases left unmatched: 11. In germline, CDR1 is MNHEY, CDR2 SVGAGI. The CDR3 contains 15 residues. The CDR3, as DNA: TGTGCCACTCAACGGGGACAGGGTCCATACAATGAGCAGTTCTTC. This gives the protein CATQRGQGPYNEQFF.

The genes are TRBV7-9 and TRBJ1-2; the D is unclear. The germline V gene has CDR1 SEHNR and CDR2 FQNEAQ (reference sequence). The CDR3 is 13 amino acids. V was trimmed by 2 bases and J by 6 bases, leaving 10 bases between them. The CDR3 reads CASSLLTRDGYTF. The CDR3 DNA is TGTGCCAGCAGCTTACTAACTAGGGATGGCTACACCTTC. Based on the CDR3 plus reference TRBV7-9 and TRBJ1-2, the full variable domain is DTGVSQNPRHKITKRGQNVTFRCDPISEHNRLYWYRQTLGQGPEFLTYFQNEAQLEKSRLLSDRFSAERPKGSFSTLEIQRTEQGDSAMYLCASSLLTRDGYTFGSGTRLTVV.

This chain links TRBV3-1 (or the pseudogene TRBV3-2) with TRBJ2-1, with 7 bases that match TRBD2. The germline V gene has CDR1 LGHDT and CDR2 YNNKEL (reference sequence). The CDR3 spans 15 residues. V lost 1 base, J lost 4 bases, and 4 bases stayed unmatched. CDR3 in DNA: TGTGCCAGCAGCCAAGCGGCTAGCGGTTACAATGAGCAGTTCTTC. Its protein product is CASSQAASGYNEQFF.

This chain joins TRBV19 and TRBJ1-2, with 7 bases fitting TRBD1. Looked up from germline, CDR1 is LNHDA and CDR2 is SQIVND (reference sequence). The trim removed 4 bases at V and 4 bases at J, leaving 3 bases unmatched. The CDR3 extends over 13 amino acids. The CDR3 region has the DNA TGTGCCAGTAGTACCGGGACAGCCTATGGCTACACCTTC. Its protein product is CASSTGTAYGYTF. Full variable domain (missing parts from reference TRBV19 and TRBJ1-2): DGGITQSPKYLFRKEGQNVTLSCEQNLNHDAMYWYRQDPGQGLRLIYYSQIVNDFQKGDIAEGYSVSREKKESFPLTVTSAQKNPTAFYLCASSTGTAYGYTFGSGTRLTVV.

V and J are TRBV7-3 and TRBJ2-5, with 11 bases lining up with TRBD2. The V gene end was trimmed by 5 bases and the J gene end by 2 bases; junction bases not matched to a gene: 4. The CDR3 is 15 residues long. Germline values: CDR1 SGHTA, CDR2 FQGTGA. CDR3 sequence reads: CASSRSGREQETQYF. CDR3 nucleotides: TGTGCCAGCAGCCGTAGCGGGAGGGAACAAGAGACCCAGTACTTC.

The J gene is TRBJ1-2, the V gene TRBV28; 12 bases are shared with TRBD1. With V trimmed by 4 bases and J by 4 bases, 1 base remained unmatched. Germline V CDR1 and CDR2: MDHEN, SYDVKM. The CDR3 runs 14 residues. The CDR3 protein is CASSSGQGAYGYTF. DNA for the CDR3: TGTGCCAGCAGTTCGGGACAGGGGGCCTATGGCTACACCTTC.

The chain employs TRBV11-2 and TRBJ2-1; 12 positions match TRBD2. The CDR3 runs to 16 residues. Germline lookup yields CDR1 SGHAT and CDR2 FQNNGV. Losses at the gene ends were 4 bases for V and 8 bases for J; bases not matched to a gene: 9. The CDR3 reads CASSYITSGRPHEQFF. CDR3 bases: TGTGCCAGCAGCTACATCACTAGCGGGAGGCCCCATGAGCAGTTCTTC.

The chain recombines TRBV28 with TRBJ1-6; TRBD1 aligns across 11 bases. J lost 1 base, V lost 4 bases, and 3 bases had no gene match. This CDR3 spans 17 amino acids. Germline V gene data show CDR1 as MDHEN and CDR2 as SYDVKM. The CDR3 is CASSSGQGASYNSPLHF. The CDR3 nucleotides read TGTGCCAGCAGTTCCGGACAGGGGGCATCCTATAATTCACCCCTCCACTTT.

The rearrangement joins TRBV12-5 to TRBJ1-2; TRBD1 aligns across 7 bases. Trimming took 6 bases from V and 8 from J; bases not matched to a gene: 9. Germline CDR1 and CDR2: LGHNT and FRNRAP. This CDR3 comprises 13 residues. CDR3 sequence reads: CASGRNRGRGYTF. CDR3 sequence (DNA): TGTGCTAGTGGCCGCAACAGGGGTCGAGGCTACACCTTC.

V and J are TRBV5-1 and TRBJ2-7; 10 nucleotides line up with TRBD1. CDR3 length: 16 residues. V lost 4 bases and J lost 2; bases outside the gene matches: 9. Per germline, CDR1 SGHRS and CDR2 YFSETQ. DNA for the CDR3: TGCGCCAGCAGCCTCGGGGGGACAGGGGCCACCTACGAGCAGTACTTC. It specifies CASSLGGTGATYEQYF.